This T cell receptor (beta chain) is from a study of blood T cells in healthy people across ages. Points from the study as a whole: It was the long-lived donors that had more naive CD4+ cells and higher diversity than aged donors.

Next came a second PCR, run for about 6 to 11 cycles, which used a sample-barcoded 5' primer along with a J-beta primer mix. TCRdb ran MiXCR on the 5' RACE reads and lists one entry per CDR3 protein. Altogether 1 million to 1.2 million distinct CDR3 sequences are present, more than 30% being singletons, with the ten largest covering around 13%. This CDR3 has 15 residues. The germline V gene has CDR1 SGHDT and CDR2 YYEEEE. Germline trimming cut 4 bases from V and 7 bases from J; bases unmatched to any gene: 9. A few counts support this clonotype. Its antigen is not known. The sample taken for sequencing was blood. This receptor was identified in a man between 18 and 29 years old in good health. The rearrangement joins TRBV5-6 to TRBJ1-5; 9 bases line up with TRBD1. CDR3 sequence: CASSPWDRDGQPQHF. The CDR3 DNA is TGTGCCAGCAGCCCATGGGACAGGGACGGGCAGCCCCAGCATTTT. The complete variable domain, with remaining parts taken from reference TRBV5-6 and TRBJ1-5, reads DAGVTQSPTHLIKTRGQQVTLRCSPKSGHDTVSWYQQALGQGPQFIFQYYEEEERQRGNFPDRFSGHQFPNYSSELNVNALLLGDSALYLCASSPWDRDGQPQHFGDGTRLSIL.